This TCR beta chain was profiled in a study of blood T cell repertoires in COVID-19. Whole-study context: Sources were T cells, B-cell-depleted T cells, or PBMCs; the material itself was cDNA or gDNA.

The CDR3 is made up of 15 amino acids. With V trimmed by 5 bases and J by 4 bases, 10 bases remained unmatched. Germline V gene sequence: CDR1 SEHNR, CDR2 FQNEAQ (reference sequence). Authors' analysis steps: Nucleated cell number was recorded as an estimate derived from reference gene primer amplification. The repertoire was sequenced with immunoSEQ multiplex PCR; TCRdb's copy has only in-frame clones and lacks some. V and J calls and clone size are given by that table; D and trimming were obtained from the DNA. The sample yields under 400,000 clones, around nine tenths seen once. This clone was detected a few times. Seattle's enrolled individuals joined amid active infection and were then monitored longitudinally.

The source material was peripheral blood. The receptor was isolated from a woman aged 55-69 years with COVID-19, enrolled during active disease. The chain combines TRBV7-9 with TRBJ1-2; 7 bases are a match to TRBD1. Written as DNA, the CDR3 is TGTGCCAGCAGCCCACAGGGGATGATAGGCTATGGCTACACCTTC. This codes for CASSPQGMIGYGYTF.